These 15 T cell receptor beta chains were sequenced from one sample in a study of OX40 agonist ivuxolimab in advanced cancers. Profiled with immunoSEQ multiplex PCR; TCRdb holds only in-frame clones, not every one. The sample holds 22,000 or so clones; over 75% are singletons and the top ten take about a fifth. Sequencing was performed on CD4+ or CD8+ T cells sorted from blood, taken in a trial of the OX40 agonist ivuxolimab. These receptors were obtained from an adult with an advanced solid tumor such as melanoma, head and neck, liver or kidney cancer.

In DNA form, the CDR3 reads TGCGCCAGCAGCTTGGTAGACTCTGGGGCCAACGTCCTGACTTTC. Its protein is CASSLVDSGANVLTF. This chain uses TRBV5-1 with TRBJ2-6; D gene ambiguous. Trimming removed 0 bases from V and 0 bases from J, with 4 bases in between. The length of the CDR3 is 15 residues. Germline V CDR1 and CDR2: SGHRS, YFSETQ. The entire variable domain, with the rest obtained from reference TRBV5-1 and TRBJ2-6, is as follows: KAGVTQTPRYLIKTRGQQVTLSCSPISGHRSVSWYQQTPGQGLQFLFEYFSETQRNKGNFPGRFSGRQFSNSRSEMNVSTLELGDSALYLCASSLVDSGANVLTFGAGSRLTVL.

The chain recombines TRBV30 with TRBJ1-5; D is unclear. This CDR3 contains 13 residues. CDR1 is GTSNPN and CDR2 is SVGIG in the germline V gene (reference sequence). The V end lost 2 bases, the J end lost 3 bases, and 8 bases lay between the germline ends. The CDR3 protein is CAWSPALNQPQHF. Here the CDR3 DNA reads TGTGCCTGGAGTCCGGCCCTCAATCAGCCCCAGCATTTT.

This chain joins TRBV30 and TRBJ2-1, with 7 bases matching TRBD2. V shed 3 bases and J 9 bases; nucleotides not matched to a gene: 8. CDR1 GTSNPN and CDR2 SVGIG come from the germline V gene (reference sequence). The CDR3 sequence is 13 residues long. Here the CDR3 DNA reads TGTGCCTGGAGACCTCTGGCGGGAGTTGAGCAGTTCTTC. Its translation: CAWRPLAGVEQFF.

The chain combines TRBV28 with TRBJ2-3, with D unclear. The ends were cut back, 10 bases at V and 0 bases at J, with 17 bases in the middle. Germline values: CDR1 MDHEN, CDR2 SYDVKM. The CDR3 is 15 residues long. The CDR3 loop reads CANTTQQPSTDTQYF. DNA for the CDR3: TGTGCCAACACGACGCAACAGCCTAGCACAGATACGCAGTATTTT.

The rearrangement links TRBV6-1 to TRBJ2-4; the match to TRBD2 covers 9 bases. The CDR3 totals 14 residues. Germline loops: CDR1 MNHNS, CDR2 SASEGT. V shed 8 bases, J shed 5 bases, and the junction held 7 bases outside the gene matches. The CDR3 reads CASFAGGPQNIQYF. CDR3 DNA sequence: TGTGCCAGCTTTGCGGGAGGGCCCCAAAACATTCAGTACTTC.

This chain uses TRBV27 with TRBJ1-1, with unresolved D. V shed 5 bases and J shed 0 bases, with 16 bases lying between them. CDR3 length equals 16 residues. Germline loops: CDR1 MNHEY, CDR2 SMNVEV (reference sequence). The CDR3 region has the DNA TGTGCCAGCAGTAGGTATCGGGAGGTCTTGAACACTGAAGCTTTCTTT. Translated: CASSRYREVLNTEAFF.

V usage is TRBV7-2 and J usage is TRBJ2-7, with 15 nucleotides matching TRBD2. From germline, CDR1 is SGHTA and CDR2 FQGNSA. V shed 3 bases and J 3 bases; nucleotides not matched to a gene: 9. The CDR3 is made up of 18 amino acids. The CDR3 here is CASSFPGLAGGPIYEQYF. CDR3 nucleotide sequence: TGTGCCAGCAGCTTTCCCGGACTAGCGGGGGGGCCGATCTACGAGCAGTACTTC.

The CDR3 DNA reads as TGTGCCAGCAGCCAGGGGAGCCCAAGGGACACTGAAGCTTTCTTT. It yields the protein CASSQGSPRDTEAFF. V is TRBV4-2 and J is TRBJ1-1; no reliable D call. The CDR3 runs 15 residues. V was cut by 3 bases and J by 3 bases, with 14 bases left in between. From germline, CDR1 is LGHNA and CDR2 YNFKEQ.

This clone is medium-sized by share. The chain has TRBV28 and TRBJ1-1; unclear D gene. Germline CDR1 reads MDHEN; CDR2 reads SYDVKM. Trimming pared 5 bases from V and 0 bases from J, leaving 16 bases between. The length of the CDR3 is 16 residues. The CDR3, as DNA: TGTGCCAGCAGTGGTCAGAGAGCCTCCATGAACACTGAAGCTTTCTTT. This gives the protein CASSGQRASMNTEAFF. Full variable domain (outside the CDR3, taken from reference TRBV28 and TRBJ1-1): DVKVTQSSRYLVKRTGEKVFLECVQDMDHENMFWYRQDPGLGLRLIYFSYDVKMKEKGDIPEGYSVSREKKERFSLILESASTNQTSMYLCASSGQRASMNTEAFFGQGTRLTVV.

The CDR3 DNA reads TGCGCCAGCAGCACTGGGGACGGAACCTACGAGCAGTACTTC. It encodes CASSTGDGTYEQYF. This sequence joins TRBV4-1 and TRBJ2-7; D might be TRBD1 or TRBD2, each matching 5 bases. Trimming pared 5 bases from V and 2 bases from J, leaving 13 bases between. The CDR3 runs 14 residues. Germline CDR1 MGHRA, CDR2 YSYEKL.

The chain carries TRBV7-3 and TRBJ1-1, with D hard to call. The CDR3 contains 20 residues. Trimming removed 3 bases at V and 0 bases at J, with 26 bases between. Looked up from germline, CDR1 is SGHTA and CDR2 is FQGTGA. Here the CDR3 DNA reads TGTGCCAGCAGCTTGACCCCCTGGGTTAATCTCGGATTCATGAACACTGAAGCTTTCTTT. Translation gives CASSLTPWVNLGFMNTEAFF.

The rearrangement uses TRBV6-1 and TRBJ2-2; 12 positions match TRBD1. J was trimmed by 4 bases and V by 4 bases; bases with no gene match: 10. Germline V lookup: CDR1 MNHNS, CDR2 SASEGT. There are 18 residues in the CDR3. The CDR3 DNA is TGTGCCAGCAGTGGGACCGGGACAGGGGGCGTAAGCACCGGGGAGCTGTTTTTT. Encoded protein: CASSGTGTGGVSTGELFF.

The chain links TRBV11-3 to TRBJ2-5, with D possibly being TRBD1 (7 bases). V was cut by 3 bases and J by 4 bases, with 9 bases left in between. The CDR3 is made up of 13 amino acids. Germline CDR1 and CDR2: SGHNT and YENEEA. Written as DNA, the CDR3 is TGTGCCAGCAGCTTCCAGGGGGGAGAGACCCAGTACTTC. Its protein product is CASSFQGGETQYF.

The J gene is TRBJ2-7, the V gene TRBV19; TRBD1 matches 10 bases. With V trimmed by 6 bases and J by 5 bases, 10 bases remained unmatched. Germline CDR1 reads LNHDA; CDR2 reads SQIVND (reference sequence). The CDR3 is 15 amino acids. The CDR3 DNA sequence: TGTGCCAGTAGCGCTCGGACAGGGGGGGTTAACGAGCAGTACTTC. Translating it yields CASSARTGGVNEQYF.

A single count supports this clone. The chain employs TRBV2 and TRBJ2-3; 7 bases are a match to TRBD2. This CDR3 contains 17 residues. Germline CDR1 and CDR2: SNHLY and FYNNEI. V was pared by 6 bases and J by 3 bases, with 15 bases of the junction left unmatched. Here the CDR3 reads CASRGESIAGPTDTQYF. DNA of the CDR3: TGTGCCAGCAGAGGAGAGTCTATAGCGGGTCCAACAGATACGCAGTATTTT.